These 27 T cell receptor beta chains originate from one sample sequenced in a study of blood T cell repertoires in COVID-19. Using immunoSEQ multiplex PCR, the repertoire was profiled, and TCRdb retains in-frame clones only, with some absent. The repertoire has 70,000 to 90,000 clones, approximately 78% of them found once; the top ten carry around 1.3%. Sequencing was done on a sample of peripheral blood. The receptor set was obtained from a woman over 75 with acute or convalescent COVID-19.

V and J are TRBV6-6 and TRBJ1-2; D is possibly TRBD1 (6 bases). Germline CDR1 reads MNHNY; CDR2 reads SVGAGI (reference sequence). The CDR3 runs 16 residues. The germline V and J ends were trimmed by 4 bases and 0 bases, with 15 bases remaining between them. The CDR3 DNA reads TGTGCCAGCAGTTTTAAGTCAGGGGAACCTAACTATGGCTACACCTTC. Translated: CASSFKSGEPNYGYTF.

V and J are TRBV19 and TRBJ2-3; D is uncertain. The CDR3 contains 14 residues. The ends were cut back, 8 bases at V and 2 bases at J, with 14 bases in the middle. Germline loops: CDR1 LNHDA, CDR2 SQIVND (reference sequence). Here the CDR3 DNA reads TGTGCCAGTCGTACCACTCACGCCACAGATACGCAGTATTTT. Its translation is CASRTTHATDTQYF.

The chain combines TRBV6-5 with TRBJ2-1; 7 nucleotides align to TRBD1. The CDR3 contains 15 residues. Germline V gene data show CDR1 as MNHEY and CDR2 as SVGAGI. After removal of 4 bases from V and 11 bases from J, the junction contained 14 bases not matched to a gene. In nucleotides, the CDR3 is TGTGCCAGCAGTTTCAGTACAACAGGGGCCCTACAGCAGTTCTTC. Residues: CASSFSTTGALQQFF.

In this sample, this clone turned up a few times. CDR3 sequence: CASSIVSAETQYF. CDR3 sequence (DNA): TGTGCCAGTAGTATAGTGAGTGCTGAGACCCAGTACTTC. The chain joins TRBV19 to TRBJ2-5; D remains unclear. V was pared by 1 base and J by 5 bases, with 8 bases between. Germline loops: CDR1 LNHDA, CDR2 SQIVND (reference sequence). The CDR3 runs 13 residues.

CDR3: CASGGRGETQYF. The CDR3 DNA sequence: TGCGCCAGCGGGGGCCGTGGGGAGACCCAGTACTTC. The V gene is TRBV10-2, the J gene TRBJ2-5, with D maybe TRBD1 (6 bases). In germline, CDR1 is WSHSY, CDR2 SAAADI. V was clipped by 8 bases and J by 5 bases, with 12 bases between them. CDR3 size: 12 residues.

The chain links TRBV7-3 to TRBJ1-1, with D unresolved. Trimming cost V 4 bases and J 3 bases, with 9 bases left between them. This CDR3 spans 13 amino acids. The germline CDR1 and CDR2 sequences are SGHTA and FQGTGA. The CDR3 sequence is CASSSLLDTEAFF. The CDR3 bases are TGTGCCAGCAGCTCACTCCTGGACACTGAAGCTTTCTTT. Filled out from reference TRBV7-3 and TRBJ1-1, the complete variable domain reads GAGVSQTPSNKVTEKGKYVELRCDPISGHTALYWYRQSLGQGPEFLIYFQGTGAADDSGLPNDRFFAVRPEGSVSTLKIQRTERGDSAVYLCASSSLLDTEAFFGQGTRLTVV.

V usage is TRBV18 and J usage is TRBJ2-7, with 11 bases matching TRBD1. V trimming: 3 bases; J trimming: 9 bases; junction bases outside the gene matches: 7. Germline loops: CDR1 KGHSH, CDR2 LQKENI. The CDR3 has 14 amino acids. CDR3 sequence reads: CASSPGQGVSAQYF. CDR3 DNA sequence: TGTGCCAGCTCACCGGGACAGGGGGTGTCTGCGCAGTACTTC.

This clone was recorded only once. V usage is TRBV11-2 and J usage is TRBJ1-4; TRBD1 might be the D (6 bases). The CDR3 is made up of 12 amino acids. The V and J ends lost 2 bases and 13 bases respectively, with 11 bases between them. Germline CDR1 reads SGHAT; CDR2 reads FQNNGV. The CDR3 is CASSLNQGLLFF. As DNA, the CDR3 is TGTGCCAGCAGCTTAAATCAGGGGTTACTGTTTTTT.

The chain is built from TRBV2 and TRBJ2-7, with 7 positions matching TRBD2. The CDR3 has 15 amino acids. Germline V gene lookup returns CDR1 SNHLY and CDR2 FYNNEI. V was pared by 0 bases and J by 6 bases, with 8 bases of the junction left unmatched. The CDR3 spells CASSEALAEGREQYF. As DNA, the CDR3 is TGTGCCAGCAGTGAAGCCCTAGCGGAAGGCCGCGAGCAGTACTTC.

In its sample, this clone was seen once. This sequence joins TRBV28 and TRBJ2-1; D gene uncertain. This CDR3 has 13 residues. V lost 6 bases and J lost 5, with 11 bases in between. Germline lookup yields CDR1 MDHEN and CDR2 SYDVKM. CDR3 sequence (DNA): TGTGCCAGCAGAATGTCTATGAACAATGAGCAGTTCTTC. Translated: CASRMSMNNEQFF.

The chain has TRBV2 and TRBJ1-2; TRBD1 agrees at 9 bases. Germline loops: CDR1 SNHLY, CDR2 FYNNEI. J was trimmed by 8 bases and V by 5 bases; bases with no gene match: 6. This CDR3 comprises 13 residues. The CDR3 is CASSLQGARGYTF. CDR3 nucleotide sequence: TGTGCCAGCAGTTTACAGGGGGCGAGGGGCTACACCTTC.

This clone appeared a single time. Other DNA sequences in the same sample also yield this CDR3. The rearrangement joins TRBV5-1 to TRBJ1-2, with 7 bases fitting TRBD1. CDR1 is SGHRS and CDR2 is YFSETQ in the germline V gene. The junction had 0 bases not matched to a gene; V was cut back by 1 base and J by 3 bases. The CDR3 spans 13 residues. The CDR3 here is CASSLQGDYGYTF. DNA of the CDR3: TGCGCCAGCAGCTTGCAGGGGGACTATGGCTACACCTTC.

J is TRBJ2-2 and V is TRBV2; possibly TRBD2 for D (6 bases). CDR1 and CDR2 from the germline V gene are SNHLY and FYNNEI. The CDR3 consists of 15 residues. Trimming left V 8 bases short and J 2 bases short, with 15 bases between. CDR3 DNA sequence: TGTGCCAGCCACAGCGGCGGGGCCAACACCGGGGAGCTGTTTTTT. It encodes CASHSGGANTGELFF.

The rearrangement uses TRBV3-1 (or the pseudogene TRBV3-2) and TRBJ1-4; TRBD1 aligns across 10 bases. Germline CDR1 LGHDT, CDR2 YNNKEL (reference sequence). The CDR3 length is 18 residues. Trimming took 1 base from V and 0 from J; bases not matched to a gene: 5. The CDR3 bases are TGTGCCAGCAGCCAAGGGGGACAGGGGCTTGCAACTAATGAAAAACTGTTTTTT. Encoded protein: CASSQGGQGLATNEKLFF.

This clone was seen just once. V gene TRBV28 combines with J gene TRBJ1-5; D is uncertain. From germline, CDR1 is MDHEN and CDR2 SYDVKM. The V end was cut by 6 bases, the J end by 0 bases, with 18 bases between. This CDR3 contains 17 residues. The CDR3 loop reads CASRMVGSPYSNQPQHF. The CDR3 nucleotides read TGTGCCAGCAGAATGGTCGGGTCACCTTATAGCAATCAGCCCCAGCATTTT.

This clone was observed a few times. The genes are TRBV18 and TRBJ1-1; possible D gene TRBD1, 6 bases. The CDR3 extends over 15 amino acids. V gave up 2 bases and J gave up 5 bases, with 15 bases separating them. In germline, CDR1 is KGHSH, CDR2 LQKENI. DNA of the CDR3: TGTGCCAGCTCACCAATTGTCCAGGGGCGGACTGAAGCTTTCTTT. Translating gives CASSPIVQGRTEAFF.

This clone was recorded once. The genes are TRBV27 and TRBJ2-5; the D gene is possibly TRBD1 (5 bases). V was cut by 6 bases and J by 5 bases, with 19 bases left in between. The length of the CDR3 is 15 residues. Germline CDR1 and CDR2: MNHEY and SMNVEV (reference sequence). The CDR3 sequence is CASRGWGGRGETQYF. As DNA, the CDR3 is TGTGCCAGCAGGGGCTGGGGCGGTCGCGGTGAGACCCAGTACTTC.

The CDR3 loop is CASSIWPGELFF. The CDR3 nucleotides are TGTGCCAGTAGTATCTGGCCCGGGGAGCTGTTTTTT. This chain connects TRBV19 to TRBJ2-2; D ambiguous. The V gene's germline CDR1 is LNHDA and CDR2 SQIVND (reference sequence). Trimming removed 3 bases at V and 6 bases at J, with 5 bases between. The length of the CDR3 is 12 residues. Looking up the rest from reference TRBV19 and TRBJ2-2 gives the full variable domain: DGGITQSPKYLFRKEGQNVTLSCEQNLNHDAMYWYRQDPGQGLRLIYYSQIVNDFQKGDIAEGYSVSREKKESFPLTVTSAQKNPTAFYLCASSIWPGELFFGEGSRLTVL.

The V gene is TRBV27, the J gene TRBJ2-7; 13 nucleotides align to TRBD2. Germline values: CDR1 MNHEY, CDR2 SMNVEV (reference sequence). The CDR3 consists of 15 residues. V dropped 4 bases and J dropped 2; count of bases not matched to a gene: 2. The CDR3 here is CASSSGLAGAYEQYF. The CDR3 region has the DNA TGTGCCAGCAGTTCCGGACTAGCGGGAGCCTACGAGCAGTACTTC.

This sequence joins TRBV19 and TRBJ2-7, with D possibly TRBD2 on 5 matching bases. The germline V gene has CDR1 LNHDA and CDR2 SQIVND (reference sequence). CDR3 length equals 16 residues. V was clipped by 4 bases and J by 3 bases, with 19 bases between them. In DNA form, the CDR3 reads TGTGCCAGTAGTAACAGCGGAACACCCTCTAACTACGAGCAGTACTTC. Translating it yields CASSNSGTPSNYEQYF.

A single count supports this clone. This chain joins TRBV6-1 and TRBJ1-4; tentative D call: TRBD1 (5 bases). V lost 3 bases and J lost 4, with 12 bases in between. The CDR3 length is 15 residues. Germline-derived CDR1 and CDR2 are MNHNS and SASEGT. The CDR3 region has the DNA TGTGCCAGCAGTGACGGGACTGTTAATAATGAAAAACTGTTTTTT. Amino acid sequence: CASSDGTVNNEKLFF.

This chain links TRBV2 with TRBJ1-2; D may be TRBD1 (6 bases). The CDR3 extends over 14 amino acids. V was clipped by 5 bases and J by 2 bases, with 12 bases between them. Germline V gene data show CDR1 as SNHLY and CDR2 as FYNNEI. In nucleotides, the CDR3 is TGTGCCAGCAGTCGAACTACAGGGAACTATGGCTACACCTTC. Translation gives CASSRTTGNYGYTF. Using reference TRBV2 and TRBJ1-2 for the parts outside the CDR3, the full variable domain is EPEVTQTPSHQVTQMGQEVILRCVPISNHLYFYWYRQILGQKVEFLVSFYNNEISEKSEIFDDQFSVERPDGSNFTLKIRSTKLEDSAMYFCASSRTTGNYGYTFGSGTRLTVV.

The chain uses TRBV6-5 and TRBJ1-2; D may be TRBD1 (6 bases). The V gene's germline CDR1 is MNHEY and CDR2 SVGAGI. CDR3 length: 13 amino acids. Trimming pared 5 bases from V and 6 bases from J, leaving 13 bases between. For the CDR3, the DNA is TGTGCCAGCAGTCAAATGGGGGGGCATGGCTACACCTTC. Its protein is CASSQMGGHGYTF.

The chain uses TRBV5-5 and TRBJ2-7; a possible D gene is TRBD1 (6 bases). The CDR3 spans 15 residues. Trimming shortened V by 9 bases and J by 0 bases, and 19 bases separated the two germline ends. Germline CDR1 is SGHKS and CDR2 is YYEKEE (reference sequence). The DNA of the CDR3 is TGTGCCACCCACCAACAGGGAAAAAGCTCCTACGAGCAGTACTTC. Its translation is CATHQQGKSSYEQYF.

This chain connects TRBV7-2 to TRBJ2-3; possible D gene TRBD1, 6 bases. CDR1 is SGHTA and CDR2 is FQGNSA in the germline V gene. The CDR3 sequence is 14 residues long. Trimming took off 5 bases at V and 0 bases at J, with 9 bases between the two ends. The CDR3 DNA sequence: TGTGCCAGCAGCCCGGACAGTAGCACAGATACGCAGTATTTT. Residues: CASSPDSSTDTQYF. The variable domain in full, with the rest retrieved from reference TRBV7-2 and TRBJ2-3, is GAGVSQSPSNKVTEKGKDVELRCDPISGHTALYWYRQSLGQGLEFLIYFQGNSAPDKSGLPSDRFSAERTGGSVSTLTIQRTQQEDSAVYLCASSPDSSTDTQYFGPGTRLTVL.

The rearrangement joins TRBV28 to TRBJ1-1; D gene unclear. The CDR3 covers 12 residues. The V end was cut by 2 bases, the J end by 8 bases, with 9 bases between. Looked up from germline, CDR1 is MDHEN and CDR2 is SYDVKM. CDR3 sequence (DNA): TGTGCCAGCAGTTTAAACGTCAGGGAAGCTTTCTTT. Its protein is CASSLNVREAFF.

The V gene is TRBV5-8, the J gene TRBJ2-1; 11 bases line up with TRBD2. The V gene's germline CDR1 is SGHTS and CDR2 YDEGEE. The CDR3 has 16 amino acids. J was trimmed by 4 bases and V by 5 bases; bases with no gene match: 8. In DNA, the CDR3 is TGTGCCAGCAGGCGTCCGGGACTAGCGGCTTACAATGAGCAGTTCTTC. Its translation is CASRRPGLAAYNEQFF. Full variable domain (rest looked up from reference TRBV5-8 and TRBJ2-1): EAGVTQSPTHLIKTRGQQATLRCSPISGHTSVYWYQQALGLGLQFLLWYDEGEERNRGNFPPRFSGRQFPNYSSELNVNALELEDSALYLCASRRPGLAAYNEQFFGPGTRLTVL.